The 27 T cell receptor beta chains below all came from one sample that was sequenced in a study of T cells in Graves' hyperthyroidism and ophthalmopathy. From RNA transcripts, TCR beta CDR3 regions were amplified. The study used the HTBI primer set for a first-round RT-PCR of the TCR CDR3. TCRdb fed the multiplex PCR reads into MiXCR, producing one record per CDR3 protein. The sample has over 150,000 distinct CDR3 sequences; 17% are singletons. Sequencing was performed on blood. These receptors came from a woman in her 50s with Graves' hyperthyroidism.

The J gene is TRBJ1-1, the V gene TRBV12-3 or TRBV12-4, with D possibly matching TRBD1 (5 bases). The V end lost 6 bases, the J end lost 4 bases, and 15 bases lay between the germline ends. The CDR3 is 14 residues long. The CDR3 DNA reads as TGTGCCAGCAGCTCGTCCCGGGGCGGCACTGAAGCTTTCTTT. Protein sequence: CASSSSRGGTEAFF.

This clonotype occurred a few times. This rearrangement joins TRBV27 to TRBJ2-1; D is unresolved. Trimming left V 8 bases short and J 0 bases short, with 14 bases between. The CDR3 loop spans 15 amino acids. From germline, CDR1 is MNHEY and CDR2 SMNVEV (reference sequence). Written as DNA, the CDR3 is TGTGCCAGCTCAAAAATTAGGAGCTCCTACAATGAGCAGTTCTTC. Translation gives CASSKIRSSYNEQFF.

This clonotype was recorded many times. The J gene is TRBJ2-7, the V gene TRBV3-1, with 7 nucleotides matching TRBD2. The CDR3 is made up of 17 amino acids. The trim removed 1 base at V and 1 base at J, leaving 10 bases unmatched. Per germline, CDR1 LGHDT and CDR2 YNNKEL (reference sequence). CDR3 amino acids: CASSQALQVSGSYEQYF. The CDR3 bases are TGTGCCAGCAGCCAAGCTCTCCAGGTTAGCGGGTCCTACGAGCAGTACTTC.

This clonotype was found many times. V is TRBV5-1 and J is TRBJ2-1; weak D call: TRBD1 (6 bases). Germline-derived CDR1 and CDR2 are SGHRS and YFSETQ. This CDR3 comprises 14 residues. V lost 2 bases, J lost 4 bases, and 10 bases lay in between. The CDR3 sequence is CASSFGDNYNEQFF. In DNA form, the CDR3 reads TGCGCCAGCAGCTTTGGGGACAATTACAATGAGCAGTTCTTC.

In this sample, this clonotype turned up many times. This rearrangement joins TRBV12-3 or TRBV12-4 to TRBJ2-1; D unclear. The CDR3 has 14 amino acids. V lost 5 bases, J lost 1 base, and 9 bases lay in between. The CDR3 coding sequence is TGTGCCAGCAGTCCACCCGTGTCCTACAATGAGCAGTTCTTC. This translates into CASSPPVSYNEQFF.

This clonotype showed up just once. Just one base apart from a much larger clone, this may be a read error. The gene calls are TRBV11-2 and TRBJ2-7; TRBD2 matches at 7 bases. The CDR3 sequence is 14 residues long. The V segment lost 6 bases and the J segment 6 bases; nucleotides outside the gene matches: 11. Germline loops: CDR1 SGHAT, CDR2 FQNNGV. This chain's CDR3 is CASSKTGWGGEQYF. As DNA, the CDR3 is TGTGCCAGCAGTAAGACGGGGTGGGGGGGCGAGCAGTACTTC.

In its sample, this clonotype was seen many times. The chain has TRBV18 and TRBJ2-7; TRBD1 matches 7 bases. The CDR3 totals 13 residues. J gave up 2 bases and V 3 bases, and 1 base lay outside the gene matches. From germline, CDR1 is KGHSH and CDR2 LQKENI. The CDR3 bases are TGTGCCAGCTCACCGGGGACAGCCTACGAGCAGTACTTC. Its translation: CASSPGTAYEQYF.

This clonotype was found many times. V usage is TRBV6-1 and J usage is TRBJ1-1; TRBD1 aligns across 7 bases. Germline CDR1 and CDR2: MNHNS and SASEGT. The CDR3 has 15 amino acids. V lost 2 bases and J lost 1; bases outside the gene matches: 4. CDR3: CASSERGQTNTEAFF. CDR3 nucleotides: TGTGCCAGCAGTGAAAGGGGACAGACGAACACTGAAGCTTTCTTT.

The V and J genes are TRBV4-2 and TRBJ2-1; no firm D call. The V and J ends lost 1 base and 0 bases respectively, with 10 bases between them. Germline V gives CDR1 LGHNA, CDR2 YNFKEQ. This CDR3 contains 16 residues. The CDR3 protein is CASSQVLQSSYNEQFF. The CDR3 DNA is TGTGCCAGCAGCCAAGTGTTGCAGAGCTCCTACAATGAGCAGTTCTTC.

Many counts were recorded for this clonotype. V gene TRBV7-9 combines with J gene TRBJ2-1; 11 nucleotides match TRBD2. The V and J ends lost 5 bases and 6 bases, in that order; junction bases with no gene match: 12. Germline V CDR1 and CDR2: SEHNR, FQNEAQ (reference sequence). The CDR3 is 17 residues long. The CDR3 sequence: CASSRGLAGPQGNEQFF. CDR3 sequence (DNA): TGTGCCAGCAGCCGCGGACTAGCGGGTCCTCAGGGCAATGAGCAGTTCTTC.

The rearrangement links TRBV3-1 to TRBJ2-2; TRBD1 aligns across 8 bases. Germline CDR1 reads LGHDT; CDR2 reads YNNKEL (reference sequence). This CDR3 is 15 amino acids long. V trimming: 1 base; J trimming: 6 bases; junction bases outside the gene matches: 4. The CDR3 DNA follows: TGTGCCAGCAGCCAAGGACAGGGGATGGCCGGGGAGCTGTTTTTT. This sequence encodes CASSQGQGMAGELFF.

This clonotype was detected only a few times. This chain uses TRBV6-1 with TRBJ2-3, with 10 bases matching TRBD2. The CDR3 covers 15 residues. Trimming cost V 5 bases and J 4 bases; bases outside gene matches: 6. Germline loops: CDR1 MNHNS, CDR2 SASEGT. CDR3 bases: TGTGCCAGCAGTTATGCTAGCGGGAGTGCAGATACGCAGTATTTT. Protein product: CASSYASGSADTQYF.

The rearrangement links TRBV11-2 to TRBJ2-3; D uncertain. V lost 3 bases to trimming and J lost 6 bases, with 7 bases between them. CDR3 length: 12 residues. The germline V gene encodes CDR1 SGHAT and CDR2 FQNNGV. CDR3 nucleotide sequence: TGTGCCAGCAGCTTGGCAGAGGATACGCAGTATTTT. Encoded protein: CASSLAEDTQYF.

The rearrangement links TRBV7-9 to TRBJ1-1; D is uncertain. The ends were cut back, 5 bases at V and 7 bases at J, with 14 bases in the middle. This CDR3 has 13 residues. The germline CDR1 and CDR2 sequences are SEHNR and FQNEAQ (reference sequence). The CDR3 region is CASSPGIKIEAFF. The CDR3 nucleotides read TGTGCCAGCAGCCCTGGGATCAAAATTGAAGCTTTCTTT.

This clonotype appeared a few times. The chain is built from TRBV20-1 and TRBJ2-6; perhaps D is TRBD1 or TRBD2 (5 bases each). CDR3 length: 24 amino acids. CDR1 is DFQATT, CDR2 SNEGSKA, per germline (reference sequence). Trimming cost V 6 bases and J 1 base, with 40 bases left between them. CDR3 sequence (DNA): TGCAGTGCCTTACCATCCGGGACCGCACCGGTGTGGCCGCAAGGAGTTTCTGGGGCCAACGTCCTGACTTTC. Translated, it gives CSALPSGTAPVWPQGVSGANVLTF.

This chain links TRBV12-5 with TRBJ2-2, with TRBD2 matching over 10 bases. Germline CDR1 is LGHNT and CDR2 is FRNRAP. V gave up 3 bases and J gave up 1 base; unmatched junction bases: 2. The CDR3 is 16 amino acids. CDR3 sequence: CASGLRTSGNTGELFF. The CDR3 DNA sequence: TGTGCTAGTGGTTTACGGACTAGCGGGAACACCGGGGAGCTGTTTTTT.

This clonotype was seen at least ten times. V usage is TRBV5-1 and J usage is TRBJ2-3, with 8 nucleotides matching TRBD2. The CDR3 has 16 amino acids. Germline assignment: CDR1 SGHRS and CDR2 YFSETQ. V lost 0 bases to trimming and J lost 6 bases; unmatched junction nucleotides: 9. CDR3 residues: CASSLEAGGLWDTQYF. The CDR3, as DNA: TGCGCCAGCAGCTTGGAGGCGGGAGGTCTTTGGGATACGCAGTATTTT.

This clonotype has at least ten counts. This chain links TRBV7-2 with TRBJ2-7, with D possibly matching TRBD2 (6 bases). Germline-derived CDR1 and CDR2 are SGHTA and FQGNSA. CDR3 length: 13 amino acids. Trimming removed 6 bases from V and 5 bases from J, with 14 bases in between. As DNA, the CDR3 is TGTGCCAGCAGGACTAGTGGGCTCAACGAGCAGTACTTC. Amino acid sequence: CASRTSGLNEQYF.

This chain joins TRBV10-3 and TRBJ2-1, with 9 bases fitting TRBD1. Germline CDR1 ENHRY, CDR2 SYGVKD. The CDR3 contains 15 residues. V was clipped by 5 bases and J by 10 bases; unmatched bases: 12. The CDR3 loop is CAISFEGDRASEQFF. Written as DNA, the CDR3 is TGTGCCATCAGTTTCGAGGGGGACAGGGCTAGCGAGCAGTTCTTC.

This clonotype occurred a few times. The J gene is TRBJ2-3, the V gene TRBV19; no definite D call. V lost 3 bases to trimming and J lost 3 bases, with 10 bases between them. Germline V lookup: CDR1 LNHDA, CDR2 SQIVND (reference sequence). The CDR3 is 14 residues long. The CDR3 DNA reads as TGTGCCAGTAGTATCGGGCTCGGGACAGATACGCAGTATTTT. Its translation is CASSIGLGTDTQYF.

This clonotype was observed many times. CDR3 loop: CASSERALGPQHF. DNA of the CDR3: TGTGCCAGCAGTGAGAGGGCCTTGGGGCCCCAGCATTTT. This chain links TRBV2 with TRBJ1-5; no clear D gene. The CDR3 has 13 amino acids. V was clipped by 3 bases and J by 9 bases, with 12 bases between them. CDR1 is SNHLY, CDR2 FYNNEI, per germline.

This clonotype was counted only a few times. This sequence joins TRBV6-1 and TRBJ2-1; D is perhaps TRBD1 or TRBD2 (5 bases each). This CDR3 region has 14 residues. The V end lost 4 bases, the J end lost 3 bases, and 10 bases lay between the germline ends. Germline values: CDR1 MNHNS, CDR2 SASEGT. CDR3 residues: CASSARDHYNEQFF. The CDR3 DNA sequence: TGTGCCAGCAGTGCCCGGGACCACTACAATGAGCAGTTCTTC.

This clonotype occurred a few times. This chain connects TRBV6-6 to TRBJ1-5; 9 positions match TRBD1. This CDR3 comprises 15 residues. Germline-derived CDR1 and CDR2 are MNHNY and SVGAGI (reference sequence). Trimming cost V 2 bases and J 8 bases; bases outside gene matches: 7. In DNA form, the CDR3 reads TGTGCCAGCAGTTACGGACAGGGGCGGGGGGAGCCCCAGCATTTT. It codes for CASSYGQGRGEPQHF.

V usage is TRBV27 and J usage is TRBJ2-1; 11 positions match TRBD1. The V segment lost 4 bases and the J segment 5 bases; nucleotides outside the gene matches: 4. The germline gives CDR1 MNHEY, CDR2 SMNVEV (reference sequence). This CDR3 contains 15 residues. The CDR3 DNA sequence: TGTGCCAGCAGTTCCCCGGGACAGGGGGACAATGAGCAGTTCTTC. It codes for CASSSPGQGDNEQFF.

This clonotype was seen only a few times. The chain uses TRBV7-2 and TRBJ2-7; D might be TRBD1 or TRBD2, each matching 6 bases. This CDR3 has 15 residues. V dropped 5 bases and J dropped 2 bases, with 16 bases sitting between them. Per germline, CDR1 SGHTA and CDR2 FQGNSA. CDR3 sequence reads: CASSLGQRRAYEQYF. In nucleotides, the CDR3 is TGTGCCAGCAGCCTAGGACAGCGGAGGGCCTACGAGCAGTACTTC.

This clonotype was observed at least ten times. This chain connects TRBV12-3 or TRBV12-4 to TRBJ1-1; D is undetermined. The CDR3 loop spans 18 amino acids. Trimming stripped 3 bases from V and 0 bases from J, with 20 bases between. CDR3 residues: CASSFGRSRRFVNTEAFF. Here the CDR3 DNA reads TGTGCCAGCAGTTTCGGGCGGTCAAGGAGGTTCGTGAACACTGAAGCTTTCTTT.

The table lists this clonotype with a count of one. A much larger clone lies one base from this, so it may be a read error. The chain combines TRBV6-2 or TRBV6-3 with TRBJ2-1; 8 nucleotides agree with TRBD2. Trimming removed 0 bases from V and 13 bases from J; junction bases left unmatched: 11. Looked up from germline, CDR1 is MNHEY and CDR2 is SVGEGT. The CDR3 extends over 15 amino acids. CDR3: CASSYSMGLDGEQFF. The CDR3 coding sequence is TGTGCCAGCAGTTACTCGATGGGACTAGACGGTGAACAGTTCTTC.